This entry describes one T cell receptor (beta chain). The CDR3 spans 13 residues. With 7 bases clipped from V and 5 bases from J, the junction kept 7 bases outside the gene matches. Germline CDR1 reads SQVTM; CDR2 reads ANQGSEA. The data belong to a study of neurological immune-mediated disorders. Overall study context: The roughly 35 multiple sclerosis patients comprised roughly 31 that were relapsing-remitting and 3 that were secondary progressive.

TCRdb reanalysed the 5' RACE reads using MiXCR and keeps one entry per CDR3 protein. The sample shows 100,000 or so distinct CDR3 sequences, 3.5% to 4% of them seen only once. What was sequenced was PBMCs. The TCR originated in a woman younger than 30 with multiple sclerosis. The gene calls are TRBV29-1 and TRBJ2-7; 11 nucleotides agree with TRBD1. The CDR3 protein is CSARRGQGDEQYF. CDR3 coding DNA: TGCAGCGCCCGCCGGGGACAGGGGGACGAGCAGTACTTC.